The rows below give T cell receptor beta chains drawn from one sample of a study of shared clonotypes between healthy human individuals. This table comes from immunoSEQ multiplex PCR, and its TCRdb copy is limited to in-frame clones, with some not included. The sample records 700,000 or so clones, less than 80% being singletons. What was sequenced was memory CD4+ T cells sorted from blood. Receptors were obtained from a woman in her 30s in good health. Both conserved end residues are part of each CDR3. Fields, in order: D gene, V gene, clone size, J gene, CDR3 protein, CDR3 DNA. D genes are given only for firm matches. Clone size appears in some rows only: once, few, many, or a class for an expanded clone.

>TRBD1|TRBV5-1|.|TRBJ2-7
CASSTGTETYEQYF
TGCGCCAGCAGCACCGGGACAGAAACCTACGAGCAGTACTTC
>TRBD2|TRBV18|.|TRBJ2-7
CASSPGLANEQYF
TGTGCCAGCTCACCGGGACTAGCCAACGAGCAGTACTTC
>.|TRBV5-1|.|TRBJ2-7
CASSLGSGRDEQYF
TGCGCCAGCAGCTTGGGTTCGGGCCGCGACGAGCAGTACTTC
>.|TRBV15|.|TRBJ2-3
CATSRGAGASTDTQYF
TGTGCCACCAGCAGAGGCGCTGGCGCTAGCACAGATACGCAGTATTTT
>.|TRBV6-6|.|TRBJ2-7
CASGRSSYEQYF
TGTGCCAGCGGGAGGAGCTCCTACGAGCAGTACTTC
>.|TRBV7-9|.|TRBJ2-7
CASSRGVYEQYF
TGTGCCAGCAGCCGGGGAGTCTACGAGCAGTACTTC
>.|TRBV28|.|TRBJ1-2
CASSERQRGYTF
TGTGCCAGCAGTGAGCGACAGAGGGGCTACACCTTC
>TRBD1|TRBV6-1|.|TRBJ2-2
CASRRTGLNTGELFF
TGTGCCAGCAGGAGGACAGGATTGAACACCGGGGAGCTGTTTTTT
>.|TRBV11-3|.|TRBJ2-2
CASSPRTETGELFF
TGTGCCAGCAGCCCCCGGACCGAGACCGGGGAGCTGTTTTTT
>TRBD1|TRBV19|.|TRBJ2-2
CASKTHRGRFSGELFF
TGTGCCAGTAAGACTCACAGGGGGCGGTTCTCCGGGGAGCTGTTTTTT
>.|TRBV27|.|TRBJ2-2
CASSFPRVTGELFF
TGTGCCAGCAGTTTCCCTCGTGTGACCGGGGAGCTGTTTTTT
>TRBD1|TRBV18|.|TRBJ2-5
CASSRGQGETQYF
TGTGCCAGCTCACGGGGACAGGGAGAGACCCAGTACTTC
>TRBD2|TRBV10-2|.|TRBJ2-2
CASGSIRRGLANTGELFF
TGCGCCAGCGGAAGTATTAGGCGGGGACTAGCGAACACCGGGGAGCTGTTTTTT
>TRBD1|TRBV5-1|.|TRBJ2-7
CASSLRTGDHEQYF
TGCGCCAGCAGCTTGCGGACAGGGGACCACGAGCAGTACTTC
>.|TRBV12-5|.|TRBJ1-1
CASGSDMNTEAFF
TGTGCTAGTGGATCGGATATGAACACTGAAGCTTTCTTT
>.|TRBV18|.|TRBJ2-2
CASSPMGRENTGELFF
TGTGCCAGCTCACCAATGGGGCGGGAGAACACCGGGGAGCTGTTTTTT
>.|TRBV9|.|TRBJ2-7
CASSVEDDYEQYF
TGTGCCAGCAGCGTAGAGGATGATTACGAGCAGTACTTC
>TRBD2|TRBV28|few|TRBJ2-2
CASSTTSGRAGELFF
TGTGCCAGCAGTACGACTAGCGGGAGAGCCGGGGAGCTGTTTTTT
>TRBD2|TRBV18|.|TRBJ2-7
CASSPSGRGEQYF
TGTGCCAGCTCTCCAAGCGGGAGAGGGGAGCAGTACTTC
>TRBD1|TRBV5-1|.|TRBJ1-1
CASSLGDRDWAEAFF
TGCGCCAGCAGCTTGGGGGACAGAGACTGGGCTGAAGCTTTCTTT
>.|TRBV28|.|TRBJ2-7
CASRERGWSYEQYF
TGTGCCAGCAGGGAAAGAGGGTGGAGTTACGAGCAGTACTTC
>.|TRBV7-2|.|TRBJ2-5
CASSFTDQETQYF
TGTGCCAGCAGCTTTACGGATCAAGAGACCCAGTACTTC
>TRBD1|TRBV27|.|TRBJ2-7
CASAQGDSYEQYF
TGTGCCAGTGCCCAGGGGGATTCCTACGAGCAGTACTTC
>.|TRBV27|.|TRBJ2-5
CASSPLPGPPQETQYF
TGTGCCAGCAGTCCATTACCGGGGCCCCCCCAAGAGACCCAGTACTTC
>TRBD2|TRBV5-1|.|TRBJ2-2
CASSLGIAGASGELFF
TGCGCCAGCAGCTTGGGAATAGCGGGAGCGTCTGGGGAGCTGTTTTTT
>.|TRBV6-4|.|TRBJ2-7
CASSGVNTFPSYEQYF
TGTGCCAGCAGTGGGGTTAATACGTTCCCCTCCTACGAGCAGTACTTC
>.|TRBV19|.|TRBJ1-5
CASSNWPGDSNQPQHF
TGTGCCAGTAGTAATTGGCCAGGAGATAGCAATCAGCCCCAGCATTTT
>.|TRBV12-5|.|TRBJ2-3
CASGLSPGDQDTQYF
TGTGCTAGTGGTCTCTCCCCGGGGGATCAAGATACGCAGTATTTT
>TRBD1|TRBV18|.|TRBJ2-2
CASSPPYRGPAGELFF
TGTGCCAGCTCACCACCGTACAGGGGGCCCGCCGGGGAGCTGTTTTTT